This T cell receptor beta chain was profiled in a study of vaccination effects on CD4 cells after COVID-19. Study background: With roughly 9.5 ug/ml peptides and around 9.6 IU/ml IL-2, over 1.5 million PBMC per well were cultured.

Study-level findings and limits: Late in the post-vaccination period, infection-induced and vaccine-induced clones underwent marked clonal contraction.

Culturing for 9 to 10 days preceded CD4+ T cell isolation. The cohort was immunized with two doses of either the BNT162b2 or mRNA-1273 vaccine. In this sample, this clone turned up once. Its antigen is unidentified. Sequencing used immunoSEQ multiplex PCR; TCRdb keeps in-frame clones, though not all of them. The sample holds about 73,000 clones; 65% to 80% are singletons and the top ten take about 2%. Here the sequenced sample was CD4+ T cells from PBMCs cultured without peptide, taken after COVID-19 vaccination. The TCR sequence derives from a human donor who received a COVID-19 vaccine.

The CDR3 nucleotides read TGTGCTAGTGGTTTGGTACGGGTGGAAAGGTCAACTAATGAAAAACTGTTTTTT. Amino acids: CASGLVRVERSTNEKLFF. V usage is TRBV12-5 and J usage is TRBJ1-4; no firm D call. V was shortened by 0 bases and J by 0 bases, with 14 bases between the two germline ends. The CDR3 is made up of 18 amino acids. The germline CDR1 and CDR2 sequences are LGHNT and FRNRAP.